The clone carrying this TCR beta chain has only a few counts. This sample was included in a study of blood T cell repertoires in COVID-19. Trimming removed 2 bases at V and 0 bases at J, with 6 bases between. CDR3 length equals 14 residues. Germline values: CDR1 WNHNN, CDR2 SYGVQD (reference sequence). TCRdb's table, derived via immunoSEQ multiplex PCR, lists solely in-frame clones and lacks some. This sample has approximately 170,000 clones; approximately 82% occur once, and the top ten carry 10% to 15%. The genes are TRBV10-1 and TRBJ2-3; D gene unclear. This clonotype originated in a man in his sixties or seventies who had recovered from COVID-19. Source material: peripheral blood. The CDR3 region is CASSETASTDTQYF. CDR3 bases: TGCGCCAGCAGTGAGACAGCTAGCACAGATACGCAGTATTTT.